The 21 T cell receptor beta chains listed next were all sequenced from one sample in a study of blood T cell repertoires in COVID-19. Clones were sequenced by immunoSEQ multiplex PCR, and TCRdb holds only the in-frame ones, with some missing. In the table there are roughly 70,000 clones, about 88% of which are singletons. Specimen: peripheral blood. The receptors shown here come from a human donor in a cohort sampled during active COVID-19.

The J gene is TRBJ2-3, the V gene TRBV5-8, with TRBD1 matching 8 bases. CDR1 and CDR2 (germline): SGHTS, YDEGEE. Trimming removed 4 bases from V and 11 bases from J; junction bases left unmatched: 12. There are 14 residues in the CDR3. CDR3 bases: TGTGCCAGCAGCCCAGGACAGGGCGAGGGGAAGCAGTATTTT. Its translation: CASSPGQGEGKQYF.

The chain carries TRBV6-6 and TRBJ1-6, with D perhaps TRBD1 (5 bases). V was pared by 5 bases and J by 2 bases, with 13 bases between. The germline V gene encodes CDR1 MNHNY and CDR2 SVGAGI (reference sequence). This CDR3 comprises 16 residues. CDR3 DNA: TGTGCCAGCAGTCTCCTCGGGGGGACCTATAATTCACCCCTCCACTTT. Amino acid sequence: CASSLLGGTYNSPLHF.

V gene TRBV10-3 combines with J gene TRBJ1-2, with D maybe TRBD1 (5 bases). CDR3 length: 13 residues. The germline V gene encodes CDR1 ENHRY and CDR2 SYGVKD. The V end was cut by 6 bases, the J end by 7 bases, with 15 bases between. The CDR3, as DNA: TGTGCCATCAGAGCGGGGGAGTACTCTGGCTACACCTTC. This codes for CAIRAGEYSGYTF.

CDR3 coding DNA: TGTGCCAGCAGCTCCCCGGGACTAGCGGGAGTGAATGAGCAGTTCTTC. It translates to CASSSPGLAGVNEQFF. This chain links TRBV5-4 with TRBJ2-1; 14 bases fit TRBD2. The CDR3 loop spans 16 amino acids. CDR1 SGHNT and CDR2 YYREEE come from the germline V gene (reference sequence). With V trimmed by 3 bases and J by 7 bases, 6 bases remained unmatched.

The V call is TRBV5-6, the J call TRBJ2-5; weak D call: TRBD2 (7 bases). Germline assignment: CDR1 SGHDT and CDR2 YYEEEE. CDR3 size: 16 residues. The ends were cut back, 2 bases at V and 5 bases at J, with 19 bases in the middle. The CDR3 DNA sequence: TGTGCCAGCAGCTTAACAGGGAGGGGGGACTCGGAGACCCAGTACTTC. Translation gives CASSLTGRGDSETQYF.

The chain carries TRBV4-2 and TRBJ1-4; TRBD1 matches 9 bases. In germline, CDR1 is LGHNA, CDR2 YNFKEQ. The CDR3 loop spans 20 amino acids. V dropped 4 bases and J dropped 0; count of bases not matched to a gene: 15. CDR3 amino acids: CASSPGTGRQHRSTNEKLFF. DNA for the CDR3: TGTGCCAGCAGCCCGGGGACAGGGAGACAACATCGGTCAACTAATGAAAAACTGTTTTTT.

By share of the sample, this clone is medium-sized. This chain links TRBV2 with TRBJ2-3, with D possibly matching TRBD1 (5 bases). Germline CDR1 SNHLY, CDR2 FYNNEI. This CDR3 has 14 residues. The ends were cut back, 3 bases at V and 5 bases at J, with 12 bases in the middle. The DNA of the CDR3 is TGTGCCAGCAGTGATTTTAAGGGGCAAGATACGCAGTATTTT. It specifies CASSDFKGQDTQYF.

This clone was seen more than once but under ten times. V gene TRBV5-1 combines with J gene TRBJ2-1, with D maybe TRBD2 (6 bases). Germline V gives CDR1 SGHRS, CDR2 YFSETQ. The V and J ends lost 4 bases and 14 bases respectively, with 16 bases between them. This CDR3 comprises 12 residues. The CDR3 DNA reads TGCGCCAGCAGCGACAGACCTAGCGAGGAGTTCTTC. Protein product: CASSDRPSEEFF.

As DNA, the CDR3 is TGTGCCAGCAGCCTGGGTGCCGGTGGACTCACCGGGGAGCTGTTTTTT. It encodes CASSLGAGGLTGELFF. This chain links TRBV5-6 with TRBJ2-2; maybe TRBD2 (5 bases). In germline, CDR1 is SGHDT, CDR2 YYEEEE. Trimming removed 4 bases from V and 4 bases from J, with 17 bases in between. The CDR3 extends over 16 amino acids.

The rearrangement uses TRBV29-1 and TRBJ1-3; a weak D match, TRBD1 (5 bases). V was shortened by 6 bases and J by 4 bases, with 16 bases between the two germline ends. CDR1 SQVTM and CDR2 ANQGSEA come from the germline V gene. The CDR3 runs 14 residues. The CDR3 is CSVGLRGGGNTIYF. The CDR3 coding sequence is TGCAGCGTCGGCCTAAGGGGAGGCGGAAACACCATATATTTT.

The V call is TRBV2, the J call TRBJ1-2; D perhaps matches TRBD1 (6 bases). Germline values: CDR1 SNHLY, CDR2 FYNNEI. Trimming stripped 8 bases from V and 9 bases from J, with 16 bases between. CDR3 length equals 12 residues. The chain's CDR3 is CASGPQGDSYTF. CDR3 DNA: TGTGCCAGCGGCCCACAGGGCGATAGCTACACCTTC.

V is TRBV2 and J is TRBJ1-4; tentatively, D is TRBD1 (6 bases). CDR1 is SNHLY, CDR2 FYNNEI, per germline. This CDR3 has 12 amino acids. Trimming pared 11 bases from V and 7 bases from J, leaving 14 bases between. The CDR3 coding sequence is TGTGCCGCTCGGGGGGCTCCTGAAAAACTGTTTTTT. Encoded protein: CAARGAPEKLFF.

This clone came up once. The V call is TRBV4-1, the J call TRBJ1-6, with 9 positions matching TRBD1. V shed 3 bases, J shed 3 bases, and the junction held 0 bases outside the gene matches. CDR3 length: 15 residues. The germline gives CDR1 MGHRA, CDR2 YSYEKL. As DNA, the CDR3 is TGCGCCAGCAGCCAGGGACAGGGCTATAATTCACCCCTCCACTTT. Its translation is CASSQGQGYNSPLHF.

DNA for the CDR3: TGCGCCAGCAGCCTGGGGATTTCGGGAGGGCCGCGCACCGGGGAGCTGTTTTTT. Its protein product is CASSLGISGGPRTGELFF. The rearrangement links TRBV5-1 to TRBJ2-2; 8 bases agree with TRBD2. V trimming: 4 bases; J trimming: 4 bases; junction bases outside the gene matches: 15. This CDR3 is built from 18 residues. In germline, CDR1 is SGHRS, CDR2 YFSETQ.

The chain carries TRBV7-8 and TRBJ2-5; no firm D call. Germline CDR1 is SGHVS and CDR2 is FQNEAQ. Trimming removed 5 bases at V and 5 bases at J, with 9 bases between. This CDR3 is 12 amino acids long. The DNA of the CDR3 is TGTGCCAGCAGCACCGCGTGGGAGACCCAGTACTTC. Translation gives CASSTAWETQYF.

CDR3 nucleotide sequence: TGTGCCAGCAGCCGACAGGGACCCGGGGAGCTGTTTTTT. Protein product: CASSRQGPGELFF. The chain carries TRBV12-3 or TRBV12-4 and TRBJ2-2; the match to TRBD1 covers 7 bases. The CDR3 totals 13 residues. Trimming took 6 bases from V and 6 from J; bases not matched to a gene: 4.

In DNA form, the CDR3 reads TGTGCCAGCAGACCACAGACCCCGAACACCGGGGAGCTGTTTTTT. Translated, it gives CASRPQTPNTGELFF. The chain is built from TRBV28 and TRBJ2-2; D unresolved. The V gene lost 6 bases and the J gene lost 0 bases, with 11 bases spanning the gap. From germline, CDR1 is MDHEN and CDR2 SYDVKM. The CDR3 is 15 amino acids.

For this clone: The same CDR3 arises from other DNA sequences in this sample as well. The chain uses TRBV9 and TRBJ2-1, with 12 bases aligning to TRBD2. Unmatched junction bases numbered 2, after V lost 3 bases and J lost 4 bases. This CDR3 comprises 15 residues. From germline, CDR1 is SGDLS and CDR2 YYNGEE. The CDR3 nucleotides are TGTGCCAGCAGCGCGACTAGCGGGAGTTACAATGAGCAGTTCTTC. This gives the protein CASSATSGSYNEQFF.

This rearrangement joins TRBV5-1 to TRBJ2-6; 9 bases align to TRBD2. With V trimmed by 1 base and J by 0 bases, 14 bases remained unmatched. Germline V gives CDR1 SGHRS, CDR2 YFSETQ. The CDR3 has 21 residues. CDR3 residues: CASSLSHPSTSGGSGANVLTF. Written as DNA, the CDR3 is TGCGCCAGCAGCTTGAGTCACCCGTCGACTAGCGGAGGCTCTGGGGCCAACGTCCTGACTTTC. The whole variable domain, remainder taken from reference TRBV5-1 and TRBJ2-6, is KAGVTQTPRYLIKTRGQQVTLSCSPISGHRSVSWYQQTPGQGLQFLFEYFSETQRNKGNFPGRFSGRQFSNSRSEMNVSTLELGDSALYLCASSLSHPSTSGGSGANVLTFGAGSRLTVL.

The J gene is TRBJ2-7, the V gene TRBV2, with D possibly TRBD1 on 6 matching bases. V was clipped by 11 bases and J by 8 bases, with 19 bases between them. CDR3 length equals 12 residues. Germline CDR1 SNHLY, CDR2 FYNNEI. The DNA of the CDR3 is TGTGCCGGGCGGGCGGACAGAACTAAGCAGTACTTC. Protein sequence: CAGRADRTKQYF.

This sequence joins TRBV5-1 and TRBJ2-1; 10 bases are a match to TRBD2. Germline CDR1 reads SGHRS; CDR2 reads YFSETQ. With V trimmed by 0 bases and J by 7 bases, 7 bases remained unmatched. CDR3 length equals 16 residues. CDR3 in DNA: TGCGCCAGCAGCTTGGTACCTAGCGGGAGTCTGAATGAGCAGTTCTTC. Its translation is CASSLVPSGSLNEQFF. Full variable domain (missing parts from reference TRBV5-1 and TRBJ2-1): KAGVTQTPRYLIKTRGQQVTLSCSPISGHRSVSWYQQTPGQGLQFLFEYFSETQRNKGNFPGRFSGRQFSNSRSEMNVSTLELGDSALYLCASSLVPSGSLNEQFFGPGTRLTVL.